This T cell receptor beta chain was documented in a study of T cell changes during pregnancy in multiple sclerosis. TCRdb's table, derived via immunoSEQ multiplex PCR, lists solely in-frame clones and lacks some. The sample yields some 70,000 clones, roughly nine tenths seen once. Germline V gene data show CDR1 as WSHSY and CDR2 as SAAADI. The CDR3 loop spans 15 amino acids. V was pared by 3 bases and J by 6 bases, with 8 bases of the junction left unmatched. The J gene is TRBJ1-5, the V gene TRBV10-2, with 7 bases identical to TRBD1. The receptor comes from a female donor in good health, enrolled as a control in a pregnancy study. This material consisted of peripheral blood, taken after pregnancy. CDR3 in DNA: TGCGCCAGCAGTGAAAAGGGGGCGACATCTCAGCCCCAGCATTTT. Its protein product is CASSEKGATSQPQHF.